The present entry profiles one T cell receptor beta chain with its context. The data belong to a study of blood T cells in healthy people across ages. Primers used in a second PCR of about 7 to 12 cycles were a sample-barcoded 5' primer and a J-beta primer mix. TCRdb re-called the 5' RACE reads through MiXCR, storing one row per CDR3 protein. Here the sample spans about 1,400,000 distinct CDR3 sequences, approximately 59% being singletons. This CDR3 is 15 amino acids long. From germline, CDR1 is SGHRS and CDR2 YFSETQ. V shed 5 bases and J 7 bases; nucleotides not matched to a gene: 12. V is TRBV5-1 and J is TRBJ2-7; 10 nucleotides align to TRBD2. Sequencing was done on a sample of blood. The TCR was taken from a man aged 18 to 29 in good health. CDR3 protein: CASSSGGIALDEQYF. CDR3 nucleotide sequence: TGCGCCAGCAGTAGCGGGGGGATCGCTTTAGATGAGCAGTACTTC.